The source of this T cell receptor beta chain is a study of response to subunit inactivated influenza vaccine. The CDR3 consists of 14 residues. Trimming removed 0 bases at V and 4 bases at J, with 11 bases between. Germline CDR1 reads SGHRS; CDR2 reads YFSETQ. Regarding the study as a whole: Only a handful of new T cells, the authors suggested, are recruited with each seasonal influenza vaccination.

TCRdb passed the RT-PCR reads through MiXCR, listing each CDR3 protein once. The profile shows approximately 520,000 distinct CDR3 sequences, approximately 24% of them singletons. Turning to this clonotype: Antigen specificity is unknown.

The sequence was collected from a middle-aged man who received an inactivated influenza vaccine. V and J are TRBV5-1 and TRBJ2-7; D may be TRBD2 (5 bases). Sequencing used CD4+ T cells sorted from PBMCs, obtained 5 to 6 days after vaccination. The CDR3 DNA reads TGCGCCAGCAGCTTGGATGGAGGCCTATACGAGCAGTACTTC. This translates into CASSLDGGLYEQYF.